Sequencing of this T cell receptor (beta chain) was carried out in a study of graft-versus-host responses after intestinal transplantation. The repertoire was sequenced with immunoSEQ multiplex PCR; TCRdb's copy has only in-frame clones and lacks some. The sample has more than 95,000 clones, roughly 90% seen once. A remark on this clone: Its cognate antigen is unknown.

Germline V CDR1 and CDR2: MNHEY, SVGAGI. The V end lost 5 bases, the J end lost 2 bases, and 14 bases lay between the germline ends. This CDR3 is 15 amino acids long. The clonotype was recovered from a human donor who received an intestinal transplant. V is TRBV6-5 and J is TRBJ2-3; D not certain. Sequences were derived from unstimulated CD4+ T cells sorted from spleen or lymph node cells, sampled before intestinal transplant. CDR3 sequence (DNA): TGTGCCAGCAGTCCACCTGGCGGATTCACAGATACGCAGTATTTT. Translated: CASSPPGGFTDTQYF.